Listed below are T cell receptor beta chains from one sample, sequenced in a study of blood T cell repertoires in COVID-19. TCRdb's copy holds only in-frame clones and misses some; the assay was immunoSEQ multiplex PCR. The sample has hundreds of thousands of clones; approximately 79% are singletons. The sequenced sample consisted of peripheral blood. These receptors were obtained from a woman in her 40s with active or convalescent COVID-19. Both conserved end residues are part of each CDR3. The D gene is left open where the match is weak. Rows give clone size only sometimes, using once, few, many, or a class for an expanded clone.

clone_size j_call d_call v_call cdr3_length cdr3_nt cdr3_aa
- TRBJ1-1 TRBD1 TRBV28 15 TGTGCCAGCAGTTTATTGGGACAGGGAGACCCTGAAGCTTTCTTT CASSLLGQGDPEAFF
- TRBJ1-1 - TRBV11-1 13 TGTGCCAGCAGCCCGGGGACACGCACTGAAGCTTTCTTT CASSPGTRTEAFF
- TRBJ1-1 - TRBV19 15 TGTGCCAGTAGTACCTCACCGGGTGGGAGGACTGAAGCTTTCTTT CASSTSPGGRTEAFF
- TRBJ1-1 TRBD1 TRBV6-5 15 TGTGCCAGCAACCTCGCACAGGGGATCTGGACTGAAGCTTTCTTT CASNLAQGIWTEAFF
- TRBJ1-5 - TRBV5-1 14 TGCGCCAGCAGCGTGGACAGTTTAAATCAGCCCCAGCATTTT CASSVDSLNQPQHF
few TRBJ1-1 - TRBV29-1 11 TGCAGCGCTCAGACAGGTCGGGGAGCTTTCTTT CSAQTGRGAFF
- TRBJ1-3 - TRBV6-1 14 TGTGCCAGCAGTGAAGTATCCTCTGGAAACACCATATATTTT CASSEVSSGNTIYF
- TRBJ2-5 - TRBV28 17 TGTGCCAGCAGTTTATTATTTCCCGTGGGGGGAAGGGAGACCCAGTACTTC CASSLLFPVGGRETQYF
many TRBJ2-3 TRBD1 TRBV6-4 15 TGTGCCAGCAGTGAAACAGGGGGGTCGGCAGATACGCAGTATTTT CASSETGGSADTQYF
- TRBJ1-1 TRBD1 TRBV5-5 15 TGTGCCAGCAGCTTGGTGGCAGGGGGGAACACTGAAGCTTTCTTT CASSLVAGGNTEAFF
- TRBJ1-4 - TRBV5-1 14 TGCGCCAGCAGCCGGACAGTCCCTAATGAAAAACTGTTTTTT CASSRTVPNEKLFF
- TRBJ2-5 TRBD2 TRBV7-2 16 TGTGCCAGCAGCTTAGTGCGGGGGGCAACAAAAGAGACCCAGTACTTC CASSLVRGATKETQYF
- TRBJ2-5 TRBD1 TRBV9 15 TGTGCCAGCAGCTCCGGGGGACAGGGGCAAGAGACCCAGTACTTC CASSSGGQGQETQYF
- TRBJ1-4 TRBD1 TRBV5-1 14 TGCGCCAGCAGCCAGACAGGGGAAAATGAAAAACTGTTTTTT CASSQTGENEKLFF
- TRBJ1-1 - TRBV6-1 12 TGTGCCAGCAGTGAACTCGGGACTGAAGCTTTCTTT CASSELGTEAFF
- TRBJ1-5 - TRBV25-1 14 TGTGCCAGCAGTGCAACGACAGGTTCCCAGCCCCAGCATTTT CASSATTGSQPQHF
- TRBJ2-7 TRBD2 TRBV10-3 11 TGTGCCGCGGGCGGGGGATGGGAGCAGTACTTC CAAGGGWEQYF
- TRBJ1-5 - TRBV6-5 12 TGTGCTGGACAGAGGCGCAATCAGCCCCAGCATTTT CAGQRRNQPQHF
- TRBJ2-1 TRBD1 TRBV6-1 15 TGTGCCAGCAGTGAAGGGACAGGGGGCTTCAATGAGCAGTTCTTC CASSEGTGGFNEQFF
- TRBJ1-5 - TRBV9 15 TGTGCCAGCAGCGCGCAGGGGTATAGCAATCAGCCCCAGCATTTT CASSAQGYSNQPQHF
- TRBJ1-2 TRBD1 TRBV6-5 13 TGTGCCAGCAGCTCGACAGGGGCGTATGGCTACACCTTC CASSSTGAYGYTF
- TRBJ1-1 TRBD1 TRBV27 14 TGTGCCAGCAGCCTCTGGACAGGGCACACTGAAGCTTTCTTT CASSLWTGHTEAFF
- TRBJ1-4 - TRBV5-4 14 TGTGCCAGCAGCTTGGCCGCTGAGGGCGGAAAACTGTTTTTT CASSLAAEGGKLFF
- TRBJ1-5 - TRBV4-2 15 TGTGCCAGCAGCCACGCCGTTAGAGTGAATCAGCCCCAGCATTTT CASSHAVRVNQPQHF
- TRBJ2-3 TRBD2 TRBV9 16 TGTGCCAGCAGCGTAGGGACTAGCGGGGGGGCCGGTACGCAGTATTTT CASSVGTSGGAGTQYF
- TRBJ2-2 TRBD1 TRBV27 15 TGTGCCAGCAGTTTATCCCCAGGGGGCCCCGGGGAGCTGTTTTTT CASSLSPGGPGELFF
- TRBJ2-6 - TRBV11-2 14 TGTGCCAGCCGGACACTATCTGGGGCCAACGTCCTGACTTTC CASRTLSGANVLTF
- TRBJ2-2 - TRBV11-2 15 TGTGCCAGCAGCCGACTTGTCGGGGGCACCGGGGAGCTGTTTTTT CASSRLVGGTGELFF
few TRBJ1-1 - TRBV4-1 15 TGCGCCAGCAGAAGAGAGGAGGTGTGGAACACTGAAGCTTTCTTT CASRREEVWNTEAFF
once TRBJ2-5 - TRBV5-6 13 TGTGCCAGCAGCGGAGGGGGCGCGGAGACCCAGTACTTC CASSGGGAETQYF
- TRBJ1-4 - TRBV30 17 TGTGCCTGGAGTGTACCCGGGGGGCGGCGGGCTAATGAAAAACTGTTTTTT CAWSVPGGRRANEKLFF
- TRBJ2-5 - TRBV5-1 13 TGCGCCAGCAGACAGGGCCTCCAAGAGACCCAGTACTTC CASRQGLQETQYF